The 27 T cell receptor beta chains below come from one sample, sequenced in a study of blood T cells in healthy people across ages. A second PCR of roughly 7 to 11 cycles used a sample-barcoded 5' primer and a J-beta primer mix. Via MiXCR, TCRdb re-called the 5' RACE reads, giving one row per CDR3 protein. The sample consists of some 1.6 million distinct CDR3 sequences, about 35% of them appearing once. The sequenced sample was blood. The receptors shown here come from a woman aged 30 to 39 in good health.

The chain links TRBV3-1 to TRBJ2-7, with a possible D match to TRBD2 (5 bases). Germline values: CDR1 LGHDT, CDR2 YNNKEL (reference sequence). CDR3 size: 14 residues. Trimming took 0 bases from V and 3 from J, leaving 9 bases between them. CDR3: CASSQEFRDYEQYF. CDR3 DNA sequence: TGTGCCAGCAGCCAAGAGTTCCGGGACTACGAGCAGTACTTC.

The chain uses TRBV7-6 and TRBJ1-2; D remains unclear. V lost 1 base and J lost 2, with 5 bases in between. Germline CDR1 reads SGHVS; CDR2 reads FNYEAQ. The CDR3 length is 13 residues. The CDR3 DNA follows: TGTGCCAGCAGCTTAGAGTGGAACTATGGCTACACCTTC. Protein sequence: CASSLEWNYGYTF.

Only a few counts were recorded for this clonotype. This rearrangement joins TRBV27 to TRBJ1-1; D is uncertain. Between the trimmed V and J ends, which lost 0 bases and 4 bases, there was a span of 12 bases. The CDR3 loop spans 15 amino acids. The germline CDR1 and CDR2 sequences are MNHEY and SMNVEV (reference sequence). In nucleotides, the CDR3 is TGTGCCAGCAGTTTATCACATACACTGGGCACTGAAGCTTTCTTT. Its translation is CASSLSHTLGTEAFF.

The rearrangement joins TRBV5-1 to TRBJ2-7; 7 positions match TRBD1. CDR1 and CDR2 from the germline V gene are SGHRS and YFSETQ. Trimming removed 4 bases from V and 2 bases from J; junction bases left unmatched: 6. CDR3 length: 14 amino acids. The CDR3 DNA reads TGCGCCAGCAGCAAGATGACAGGGACCTACGAGCAGTACTTC. It encodes CASSKMTGTYEQYF.

The chain couples TRBV28 to TRBJ2-6, with D possibly TRBD2 on 6 matching bases. The ends were cut back, 6 bases at V and 0 bases at J, with 15 bases in the middle. The germline V gene encodes CDR1 MDHEN and CDR2 SYDVKM. The CDR3 spans 17 residues. CDR3 coding DNA: TGTGCCAGCAGCTACGCGGCGGGAATCTCTGGGGCCAACGTCCTGACTTTC. Translated, it gives CASSYAAGISGANVLTF.

In regard to this clonotype: One end of the junction is discordant with germline, which a read error may explain. The chain employs TRBV3-1 and TRBJ2-1; D gene ambiguous. The CDR3 runs to 15 residues. Germline CDR1 LGHDT, CDR2 YNNKEL (reference sequence). The DNA of the CDR3 is TGTGCCAGCAGCCAGGGGAATTATGTATACAATGAGCAGGTCTTC. Protein product: CASSQGNYVYNEQVF.

This clonotype was seen only a few times. The chain is built from TRBV6-2 or TRBV6-3 and TRBJ2-7, with a possible D match to TRBD2 (5 bases). V was cut by 5 bases and J by 3 bases, with 17 bases left in between. The CDR3 runs to 15 residues. The germline CDR1 and CDR2 sequences are MNHEY and SVGEGT. The CDR3 loop reads CASSPCSGSDYEQYF. CDR3 bases: TGTGCCAGCAGTCCCTGCAGCGGATCTGACTACGAGCAGTACTTC.

As for this clonotype: A junction boundary mismatches the germline segment, possibly from a read error. This chain uses TRBV15 with TRBJ1-1; 10 nucleotides match TRBD1. This CDR3 is built from 14 residues. The germline CDR1 and CDR2 sequences are LNHNV and YYDKDF (reference sequence). CDR3 loop: CASSGVDRGTEAFF. CDR3 bases: TGTGCCTCCAGCGGAGTGGACAGGGGGACTGAAGCTTTCTTT.

V and J are TRBV29-1 and TRBJ1-1; maybe TRBD1 (6 bases). The CDR3 sequence is 13 residues long. In germline, CDR1 is SQVTM, CDR2 ANQGSEA. Between the trimmed V and J ends, which lost 8 bases and 3 bases, there was a span of 16 bases. CDR3 nucleotides: TGCAGCTCCCTAGGGGGGGCGGACACTGAAGCTTTCTTT. Protein sequence: CSSLGGADTEAFF.

The chain is built from TRBV20-1 and TRBJ2-5; a possible D gene is TRBD2 (6 bases). Trimming removed 8 bases at V and 2 bases at J, with 18 bases between. Looked up from germline, CDR1 is DFQATT and CDR2 is SNEGSKA (reference sequence). CDR3 length: 14 amino acids. CDR3 loop: CSTPGDVGQETQYF. In DNA, the CDR3 is TGCAGTACCCCGGGGGATGTGGGGCAAGAGACCCAGTACTTC.

This clonotype has at least ten counts. The genes are TRBV29-1 and TRBJ2-1; the D call may be TRBD1 or TRBD2 (6 bases each). CDR1 is SQVTM, CDR2 ANQGSEA, per germline. CDR3 size: 13 residues. This CDR3 is CSTEPGGGDEQFF. CDR3 nucleotide sequence: TGCAGTACAGAACCCGGGGGCGGCGATGAGCAGTTCTTC.

The chain joins TRBV5-1 to TRBJ1-6; D ambiguous. This CDR3 spans 14 amino acids. V was trimmed by 6 bases and J by 10 bases, leaving 17 bases between them. Germline lookup yields CDR1 SGHRS and CDR2 YFSETQ. This chain's CDR3 is CASTMDGSGSPLHF. The CDR3 DNA reads as TGCGCCAGCACCATGGACGGTTCGGGATCACCCCTCCACTTT.

The genes are TRBV4-1 and TRBJ1-2, with 7 nucleotides matching TRBD1. CDR1 MGHRA and CDR2 YSYEKL come from the germline V gene. Germline trimming cut 4 bases from V and 2 bases from J; bases unmatched to any gene: 7. There are 15 residues in the CDR3. CDR3 sequence (DNA): TGCGCCAGCAGCCTTAATGAGGGACAGAACTATGGCTACACCTTC. This gives the protein CASSLNEGQNYGYTF.

This sequence joins TRBV13 and TRBJ2-3; weak D call: TRBD2 (6 bases). Trimming removed 4 bases at V and 2 bases at J, with 10 bases between. The V gene's germline CDR1 is PRHDT and CDR2 FYEKMQ (reference sequence). The CDR3 covers 14 residues. The CDR3 sequence: CASSSRTNTDTQYF. CDR3 in DNA: TGTGCCAGCAGCTCCCGGACTAACACAGATACGCAGTATTTT.

This clonotype has a handful of counts. An end of the junction differs from the germline gene, which may be a read error. The rearrangement links TRBV5-6 to TRBJ2-5, with D perhaps TRBD2 (6 bases). The DNA end is a closer match to TRBJ2-7, so the J assignment may be wrong. The CDR3 length is 12 residues. Per germline, CDR1 SGHDT and CDR2 YYEEEE. The CDR3 region has the DNA TGTGCCTGCAGCTTGGGGGGTGGCGAGCAGTACTTC. This encodes CACSLGGGEQYF.

The V gene is TRBV4-1, the J gene TRBJ1-1; 7 bases fit TRBD1. With 1 base clipped from V and 5 bases from J, the junction kept 7 bases outside the gene matches. The CDR3 contains 15 residues. The germline V gene has CDR1 MGHRA and CDR2 YSYEKL. The CDR3 DNA follows: TGCGCCAGCAGCCAAGGACGACAGGGTTCTACTGAAGCTTTCTTT. Amino acids: CASSQGRQGSTEAFF.

For the CDR3, the DNA is TGCGCCAGCAGGACGCGGGACAGAGCCTACGAGCAGTACTTC. This codes for CASRTRDRAYEQYF. This chain connects TRBV5-1 to TRBJ2-7; D is possibly TRBD1 (7 bases). The CDR3 extends over 14 amino acids. Per the germline V gene, CDR1 is SGHRS and CDR2 is YFSETQ. Trimming removed 5 bases from V and 2 bases from J, with 14 bases in between.

This rearrangement joins TRBV11-2 to TRBJ2-4, with 7 bases that match TRBD1. Trimming removed 0 bases from V and 0 bases from J; junction bases left unmatched: 8. The germline gives CDR1 SGHAT, CDR2 FQNNGV. The length of the CDR3 is 18 residues. The CDR3 coding sequence is TGTGCCAGCAGCTTAGAAGGGCGGACAGGACTAGCCAAAAACATTCAGTACTTC. Translating it yields CASSLEGRTGLAKNIQYF.

V and J are TRBV5-1 and TRBJ2-3; D might be TRBD1 (6 bases). The CDR3 totals 14 residues. Trimming shortened V by 5 bases and J by 4 bases, and 14 bases separated the two germline ends. Germline CDR1 and CDR2: SGHRS and YFSETQ. The CDR3 here is CASSLRPGADTQYF. As DNA, the CDR3 is TGCGCCAGCAGTCTCCGGCCAGGGGCAGATACGCAGTATTTT.

This clonotype was seen more than once but under ten times. CDR3 loop: CASRMGLAGNEQFF. The CDR3 DNA is TGCGCCAGCCGTATGGGACTAGCGGGCAATGAGCAGTTCTTC. The chain uses TRBV4-1 and TRBJ2-1; 12 bases are shared with TRBD2. The CDR3 spans 14 residues. Germline V gives CDR1 MGHRA, CDR2 YSYEKL. J was trimmed by 6 bases and V by 8 bases; bases with no gene match: 5.

To note about this clonotype: This may be a read error, as it is one base from a much larger clone. The rearrangement links TRBV4-1 to TRBJ2-7, with 9 nucleotides matching TRBD1. J gave up 0 bases and V 4 bases, and 7 bases lay outside the gene matches. Germline assignment: CDR1 MGHRA and CDR2 YSYEKL. The CDR3 has 16 amino acids. DNA of the CDR3: TGCGCCAGCAGCCCTATATGGGACAGGGTCTCCTACGAGCAGTACTTC. Translated: CASSPIWDRVSYEQYF.

To note about this clonotype: Possible read error: a much larger clone is one base away. The chain has TRBV29-1 and TRBJ2-6, with a weak D call TRBD1 (5 bases). The germline V gene has CDR1 SQVTM and CDR2 ANQGSEA. The V end lost 7 bases, the J end lost 2 bases, and 9 bases lay between the germline ends. The CDR3 contains 13 residues. The CDR3, as DNA: TGCAGCGCAGGGAAAACTGGGGCCAACGTCCTGACTTTC. Translating it yields CSAGKTGANVLTF.

The sample holds many counts of this clonotype. This chain joins TRBV7-2 and TRBJ2-3; D gene ambiguous. The CDR3 loop spans 13 amino acids. V was cut by 5 bases and J by 5 bases, with 11 bases left in between. Germline V gives CDR1 SGHTA, CDR2 FQGNSA. Here the CDR3 reads CASSGRSLDTQYF. CDR3 nucleotides: TGTGCCAGCAGCGGACGGTCTTTAGATACGCAGTATTTT.

This clonotype was detected only a few times. This chain joins TRBV3-1 and TRBJ2-7; D is ambiguous. The germline CDR1 and CDR2 sequences are LGHDT and YNNKEL (reference sequence). This CDR3 contains 13 residues. Trimming pared 6 bases from V and 3 bases from J, leaving 12 bases between. For the CDR3, the DNA is TGTGCCAGCAGTATATCTAGGAACTACGAGCAGTACTTC. Protein: CASSISRNYEQYF.

The chain uses TRBV24-1 and TRBJ2-1; TRBD2 matches 13 bases. Germline V lookup: CDR1 KGHDR, CDR2 SFDVKD. V lost 4 bases to trimming and J lost 4 bases; unmatched junction nucleotides: 18. This CDR3 is 21 amino acids long. The DNA for the CDR3 is TGTGCCACCAGTGAATCACCGGGACTAGCGGGACCAAATAAAATATACAATGAGCAGTTCTTC. It translates to CATSESPGLAGPNKIYNEQFF.

The chain's CDR3 is CASSQDRRGAGGFF. CDR3 DNA: TGTGCCAGCAGCCAAGATAGGAGAGGCGCGGGAGGGTTCTTC. J is TRBJ2-1 and V is TRBV3-1, with 8 bases that match TRBD2. CDR1 and CDR2 from the germline V gene are LGHDT and YNNKEL (reference sequence). CDR3 size: 14 residues. With V trimmed by 0 bases and J by 15 bases, 10 bases remained unmatched.

Written as DNA, the CDR3 is TGCAGCGTTGAAGATCCCGTTACTAGTGACACCTACAATGAGCAGTTCTTC. It codes for CSVEDPVTSDTYNEQFF. This chain uses TRBV29-1 with TRBJ2-1, with D tentatively TRBD2 (5 bases). The germline CDR1 and CDR2 sequences are SQVTM and ANQGSEA. V was cut by 0 bases and J by 2 bases, with 17 bases left in between. This CDR3 spans 17 amino acids.